The clone carrying this T cell receptor beta chain has only one observation. This entry is derived from a study of blood T cell repertoires in COVID-19. Background on the study: COVID-19 samples, acute and convalescent, were from the United States, Italy and Spain. Sources were T cells, B-cell-depleted T cells, or PBMCs; the material itself was cDNA or gDNA.

Germline assignment: CDR1 MNHEY and CDR2 SMNVEV (reference sequence). The trim removed 5 bases at V and 6 bases at J, leaving 6 bases unmatched. The CDR3 runs to 15 residues. Source study methods: Reference gene primer amplification yielded estimated nucleated cell counts. The table came from immunoSEQ multiplex PCR; TCRdb's copy has only in-frame clones and leaves some out. V and J calls and clone size are copied from that table; D and trimming were computed from the DNA. Among roughly 97,000 clones, 87% were seen once, and the ten largest hold 15%. The TCR comes from a man aged 45-65 years with acute or convalescent COVID-19. Source material: peripheral blood. The J gene is TRBJ1-6, the V gene TRBV27; TRBD1 matches at 8 bases. The CDR3 nucleotides are TGTGCCAGCAGTCCGGGGACAGGAGGTAATTCACCCCTCCACTTT. Protein product: CASSPGTGGNSPLHF.